A single sample gave rise to the 6 T cell receptor beta chains below, sequenced in a study of CD8+ T cells in alopecia areata. After isolation, RNA underwent reverse transcription to generate cDNA as the sequencing template. Sequencing was performed with immunoSEQ multiplex PCR; in TCRdb, only in-frame clones are kept and a portion is missing. The table has some 130,000 clones, around 49% seen once. Specimen: CD8+ T cells sorted from blood, collected at week 0. Source of these receptors: a human donor with alopecia areata.

This sequence joins TRBV29-1 and TRBJ1-2; the D gene is possibly TRBD1 (6 bases). The V end was cut by 7 bases, the J end by 7 bases, with 19 bases between. The CDR3 has 13 residues. CDR1 and CDR2 (germline): SQVTM, ANQGSEA. CDR3 in amino acids: CSEFEAGGGGYTF. The CDR3 DNA follows: TGCAGCGAATTTGAGGCGGGGGGCGGTGGCTACACCTTC.

The rearrangement links TRBV30 to TRBJ2-1; tentatively, D is TRBD1 (6 bases). V was pared by 1 base and J by 1 base, with 11 bases between. The CDR3 contains 15 residues. The V gene's germline CDR1 is GTSNPN and CDR2 SVGIG (reference sequence). The CDR3, as DNA: TGTGCCTGGAGTGGCCAGGGGTGGTCCTACAATGAGCAGTTCTTC. It yields the protein CAWSGQGWSYNEQFF.

This chain uses TRBV13 with TRBJ1-1, with 8 bases that match TRBD1. This CDR3 is 11 amino acids long. The germline V gene encodes CDR1 PRHDT and CDR2 FYEKMQ (reference sequence). The V and J ends lost 5 bases and 13 bases, in that order; junction bases with no gene match: 6. The CDR3 sequence is CASSPGQGVFF. CDR3 DNA sequence: TGTGCCAGCAGCCCCGGACAGGGAGTTTTCTTT.

The CDR3 spells CASSLGNSNQPQHF. DNA of the CDR3: TGTGCCAGCAGCTTGGGGAACAGCAATCAGCCCCAGCATTTT. J is TRBJ1-5 and V is TRBV5-6; no definite D call. The CDR3 has 14 residues. Between the trimmed V and J ends, which lost 0 bases and 1 base, there was a span of 5 bases. Germline V gene sequence: CDR1 SGHDT, CDR2 YYEEEE.

This clone occurred a few times. The chain has TRBV18 and TRBJ1-5; maybe TRBD1 (5 bases). The CDR3 totals 17 residues. Germline values: CDR1 KGHSH, CDR2 LQKENI. The V end was cut by 4 bases, the J end by 0 bases, with 16 bases between. CDR3: CASSRVFGDYSNQPQHF. CDR3 bases: TGTGCCAGCTCACGGGTTTTCGGGGACTATAGCAATCAGCCCCAGCATTTT.

This clone appeared a single time. The chain links TRBV25-1 to TRBJ2-2; tentatively, D is TRBD2 (7 bases). V was shortened by 1 base and J by 6 bases, with 9 bases between the two germline ends. The germline CDR1 and CDR2 sequences are MGHDK and SYGVNS. The CDR3 is 14 amino acids. The DNA of the CDR3 is TGTGCCAGCAGTGAATCGGGGGGCCCCGGGGAGCTGTTTTTT. As protein: CASSESGGPGELFF.